This T cell receptor (beta chain) was sequenced during a study of T cell responses to AZD1222 COVID-19 vaccine. Study-level findings and limits: The number of AZD1222 recipients seropositive at baseline was only five to seven.

Germline lookup yields CDR1 GTSNPN and CDR2 SVGIG (reference sequence). V lost 2 bases to trimming and J lost 0 bases, with 14 bases between them. CDR3 size: 15 residues. Notes on this clone: The antigen remains unidentified.

The protocol was immunoSEQ multiplex PCR, while the TCRdb copy is restricted to in-frame clones and leaves out a portion. This table has over 50,000 clones, approximately 84% appearing once. Sequencing used peripheral blood, obtained on day 0 of AZD1222 vaccination. The TCR sequence derives from an adult in good health. V and J are TRBV30 and TRBJ2-7, with D perhaps TRBD1 (5 bases). Written as DNA, the CDR3 is TGTGCCTGGAGTCCGATATTAAGGGGCTCCTACGAGCAGTACTTC. This translates into CAWSPILRGSYEQYF.